This T cell receptor (beta chain) is from a study of T cell responses to AZD1222 COVID-19 vaccine. Timing groups of about 4 and about 12 weeks for second doses were pooled. The germline V gene has CDR1 SGHDN and CDR2 FVKESK. The CDR3 is 14 amino acids. Trimming pared 4 bases from V and 1 base from J, leaving 10 bases between. This table comes from immunoSEQ multiplex PCR, and its TCRdb copy is limited to in-frame clones, with some not included. Of under 130,000 clones in the sample, nearly 90% were seen once. Overall study findings and caveats: Within unmutated variant regions lay the reported targets of nearly half of spike-specific TCRs. The study found Spike-specific TCR breadth and depth rose after two AZD1222 doses.

This clone showed up just a few times. The antigen is not known. The sequence came from an adult who received the AZD1222 COVID-19 vaccine. The chain couples TRBV14 to TRBJ1-1; D is ambiguous. The starting material was peripheral blood, obtained 28 days after the second AZD1222 dose. CDR3 protein: CASSLFVGNTEAFF. In DNA form, the CDR3 reads TGTGCCAGCAGCCTCTTCGTTGGGAACACTGAAGCTTTCTTT.